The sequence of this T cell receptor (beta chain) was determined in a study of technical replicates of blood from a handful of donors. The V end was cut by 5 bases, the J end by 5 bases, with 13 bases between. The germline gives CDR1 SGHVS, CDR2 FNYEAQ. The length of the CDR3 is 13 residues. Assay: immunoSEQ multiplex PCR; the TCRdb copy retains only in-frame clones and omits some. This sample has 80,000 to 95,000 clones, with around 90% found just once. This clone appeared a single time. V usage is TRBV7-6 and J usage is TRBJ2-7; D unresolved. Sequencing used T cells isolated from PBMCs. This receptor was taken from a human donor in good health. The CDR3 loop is CASSPFPPDEQYF. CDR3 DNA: TGTGCCAGCAGCCCCTTCCCCCCCGACGAGCAGTACTTC.